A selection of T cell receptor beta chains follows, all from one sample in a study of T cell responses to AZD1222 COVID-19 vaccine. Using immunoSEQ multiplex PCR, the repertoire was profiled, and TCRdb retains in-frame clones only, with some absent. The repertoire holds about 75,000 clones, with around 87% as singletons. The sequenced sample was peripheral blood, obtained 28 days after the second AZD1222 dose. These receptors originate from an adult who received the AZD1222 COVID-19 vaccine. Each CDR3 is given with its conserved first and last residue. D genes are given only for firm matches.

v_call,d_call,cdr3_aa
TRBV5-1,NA,CASSGMGAGGEQYF
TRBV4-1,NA,CASSQSGGIQPQHF
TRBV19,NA,CASSIKSGRITEAFF
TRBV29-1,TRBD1,CSLVKDRAARRAFF
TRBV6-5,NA,CASRRGDTSYEQYF
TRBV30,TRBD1,CAWSNAGGENSPLHF
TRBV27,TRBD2,CASRPLRASGALYEQYF
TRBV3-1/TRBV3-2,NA,CASSFRGESTEAFF
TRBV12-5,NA,CASGPPEWRLTDTQYF
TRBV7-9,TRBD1,CASSPGVGQGPSRTFF
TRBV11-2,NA,CASSPEGLLNYGYTF
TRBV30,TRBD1,CATTGRGSSYNSPLHF
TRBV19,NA,CASTPSPGRTEAFF
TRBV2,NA,CASSEDDSNQPQHF
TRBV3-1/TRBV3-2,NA,CASSHGGLTEAFF
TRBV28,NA,CASSPTGGVFNYGYTF
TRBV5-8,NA,CASSMLGTENSPLHF
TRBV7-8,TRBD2,CASTISGGRETQYF
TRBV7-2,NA,CASSLQGPATNEKLFF
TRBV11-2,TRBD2,CASSPQPFLAGGYNEQFF
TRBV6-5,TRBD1,CASRRGREGNQPQHF
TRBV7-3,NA,CASSSRGTYNSPLHF
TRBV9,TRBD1,CASSHGQGADEQYF
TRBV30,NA,CAWSTGKYEQFF
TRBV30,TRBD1,CAWSGRVRQGHGYTF
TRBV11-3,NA,CASSLLEGEQYF
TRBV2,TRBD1,CASRGQGYGYTF
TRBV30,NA,CAWSVRRGEAFF
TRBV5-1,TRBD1,CASSGGQPSGNTIYF
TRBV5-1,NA,CASSLEVEQMREKLFF
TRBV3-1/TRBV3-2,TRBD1,CASSQPQGSGYTF
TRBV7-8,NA,CASSLAADSGNTIYF
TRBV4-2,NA,CASSHNYGYTF
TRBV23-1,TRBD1,CASSQSGTDPYYEQYF
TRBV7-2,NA,CASSSGGYTSTDTQYF
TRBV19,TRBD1,CASSQGVEQPQHF
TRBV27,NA,CASSVGGRGTDTQYF
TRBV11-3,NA,CASSLRGVEETQYF
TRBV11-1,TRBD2,CASSPTGTSGYNEQFF
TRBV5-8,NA,CASSLVGAGYTF
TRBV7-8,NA,CASSPQETQYF